The source of this TCR beta chain is a study of CD8+ T cells in alopecia areata. Whole-study results and caveats: A great number of expanded lesional clones endured in scalp and blood during tofacitinib. Scalp data also include sequences from resident alphabeta T cells of normal skin.

Investigators isolated RNA and reverse transcribed it into cDNA to act as the sequencing template. Profiling relied on immunoSEQ multiplex PCR, and the TCRdb table lists in-frame clones only, not all of them. The sample holds 200,000 or so clones; around two fifths are singletons and the top ten take under 0.55%. This clone came up many times. Its target is unknown. This CDR3 region has 15 residues. The ends lost 0 bases at V and 4 bases at J; junction bases unmatched: 4. Germline values: CDR1 SGHAT, CDR2 FQNNGV. Treatment specified: oral pan-JAK inhibitor, 5-10 mg twice daily. Lesional scalp punch biopsies and peripheral blood came from alopecia areata patients.

The chain couples TRBV11-2 to TRBJ2-5; 8 nucleotides line up with TRBD1. The source of this sequence is a human donor with alopecia areata. The sequenced sample was CD4+ T cells sorted from blood, obtained at approximately week 30, from a patient treated with tofacitinib. The CDR3 spells CASSLEPGGRETQYF. CDR3 sequence (DNA): TGTGCCAGCAGCTTAGAACCAGGGGGCCGAGAGACCCAGTACTTC.